The clone carrying this TCR beta chain appeared once. TCRdb ran MiXCR on the PCR reads. The data contain tens of thousands of clones, 20% to 25% of them singletons. This sample was taken from a study of metastatic and nonmetastatic thyroid tumors. Thyroid surgery had not been preceded by any treatment in any patient. The CDR3 consists of 14 residues. Germline-derived CDR1 and CDR2 are DFQATT and SNEGSKA (reference sequence). V trimming: 3 bases; J trimming: 5 bases; junction bases outside the gene matches: 8. This receptor was taken from a female donor with papillary thyroid cancer or a benign thyroid nodule (not recorded which). Some clones in this sample may be carry-over from other donors' samples. This chain uses TRBV20-1 with TRBJ1-1, with 8 nucleotides matching TRBD1. The source material was blood. CDR3 in amino acids: CSARKTGVGTEAFF. In DNA, the CDR3 is TGCAGTGCTAGGAAGACAGGGGTAGGGACTGAAGCTTTCTTT.